This T cell receptor (beta chain) was sequenced during a study of T cells in Graves' hyperthyroidism and ophthalmopathy. Study-wide findings and caveats: Appearing also in blood were most of the thyroid clonotypes expanded above 0.001.

Amplification targeted TCR beta CDR3 regions from RNA transcripts. A set of HTBI primers served as the primers for a first-round RT-PCR of the TCR CDR3. TCRdb reprocessed the multiplex PCR reads with MiXCR, giving one entry per CDR3 protein. Counted here are about 360,000 distinct CDR3 sequences, over 10% occurring once; the ten biggest clones make up around 9.2%. Regarding this clonotype: The target antigen is unknown.

The CDR3 runs 16 residues. Unmatched junction bases numbered 10, after V lost 7 bases and J lost 1 base. Germline assignment: CDR1 MNHEY and CDR2 SMNVEV (reference sequence). This chain links TRBV27 with TRBJ2-3; 8 nucleotides match TRBD1. Sequencing was done on a sample of blood. The TCR was taken from a woman between 18 and 29 years old with Graves' hyperthyroidism. As DNA, the CDR3 is TGTGCCAGCAACCCCCGGGACAGGAGCGGCACAGATACGCAGTATTTT. It is translated as CASNPRDRSGTDTQYF.